These 31 T cell receptor beta chains were all obtained from the same sample, sequenced in a study of TIL therapy for anti-PD-1-resistant metastatic lung cancer. Sample time point: pre-treatment sample, taken before nivolumab and TIL therapy. The immunoSEQ assay was v3. Generated by immunoSEQ multiplex PCR, the TCRdb table keeps only in-frame clones and is missing some. The sample shows about 50,000 clones, around 79% of them seen only once. The sequencing here drew on blood, taken at baseline. The receptor source for this set is a woman between 30 and 80 years old with non-small cell lung cancer.

V and J are TRBV5-1 and TRBJ2-5; the D gene is possibly TRBD1 (6 bases). CDR3 length: 14 amino acids. Looked up from germline, CDR1 is SGHRS and CDR2 is YFSETQ. V lost 4 bases, J lost 11 bases, and 21 bases lay in between. CDR3 DNA sequence: TGCGCCAGCAGCGCTCAGGACAGAGGGTTGGAGCAGTACTTC. It encodes CASSAQDRGLEQYF.

This clone was recorded at least ten times. The genes are TRBV9 and TRBJ2-1, with TRBD2 matching over 8 bases. Germline CDR1 reads SGDLS; CDR2 reads YYNGEE. The CDR3 sequence is 15 residues long. V dropped 2 bases and J dropped 3; count of bases not matched to a gene: 4. CDR3 amino acids: CASSVSGSGYNEQFF. CDR3 bases: TGTGCCAGCAGCGTCAGCGGGAGCGGCTACAATGAGCAGTTCTTC.

This sequence joins TRBV4-2 and TRBJ2-7; 7 positions agree with TRBD1. Germline CDR1 is LGHNA and CDR2 is YNFKEQ. The CDR3 is 16 amino acids. V shed 0 bases and J 3 bases; nucleotides not matched to a gene: 8. The CDR3 DNA reads as TGTGCCAGCAGCCAAGATGCGGCAGGGGGAGACTACGAGCAGTACTTC. Residues: CASSQDAAGGDYEQYF.

This chain joins TRBV2 and TRBJ2-7, with TRBD2 matching over 13 bases. CDR3 size: 15 residues. Germline V gene lookup returns CDR1 SNHLY and CDR2 FYNNEI. V shed 6 bases, J shed 6 bases, and the junction held 8 bases outside the gene matches. The CDR3 nucleotides read TGTGCCAGCAGACCCAGGACTAGCGGGAGTTCCGAGCAGTACTTC. It yields the protein CASRPRTSGSSEQYF.

This chain links TRBV7-2 with TRBJ2-1, with 10 bases fitting TRBD2. Germline CDR1 and CDR2: SGHTA and FQGNSA. The CDR3 totals 16 residues. The junction had 7 bases not matched to a gene; V was cut back by 4 bases and J by 4 bases. CDR3 protein: CASSYLLSGGYNEQFF. As DNA, the CDR3 is TGTGCCAGCAGCTATCTCCTTAGCGGGGGGTACAATGAGCAGTTCTTC.

The gene calls are TRBV5-1 and TRBJ1-2; 8 bases map to TRBD1. The V gene end was trimmed by 5 bases and the J gene end by 5 bases; junction bases not matched to a gene: 17. CDR1 is SGHRS, CDR2 YFSETQ, per germline. The CDR3 extends over 17 amino acids. CDR3 in amino acids: CASSPTGQAGGDYGYTF. CDR3 bases: TGCGCCAGCAGTCCCACTGGTCAGGCAGGGGGCGATTATGGCTACACCTTC.

V is TRBV11-3 and J is TRBJ1-1; no definite D call. Trimming left V 5 bases short and J 0 bases short, with 4 bases between. This CDR3 has 12 residues. CDR1 is SGHNT, CDR2 YENEEA, per germline. CDR3 DNA sequence: TGTGCCAGCAGCCACATGAACACTGAAGCTTTCTTT. This gives the protein CASSHMNTEAFF. The full variable domain, rest sourced from reference TRBV11-3 and TRBJ1-1, is EAGVVQSPRYKIIEKKQPVAFWCNPISGHNTLYWYLQNLGQGPELLIRYENEEAVDDSQLPKDRFSAERLKGVDSTLKIQPAELGDSAVYLCASSHMNTEAFFGQGTRLTVV.

This clone occurred once. The chain joins TRBV18 to TRBJ1-1; no definite D call. In germline, CDR1 is KGHSH, CDR2 LQKENI. This CDR3 spans 14 amino acids. V shed 4 bases and J shed 1 base, with 10 bases lying between them. CDR3 amino acids: CASSLSGENTEAFF. CDR3 nucleotides: TGTGCCAGCTCACTGTCTGGGGAGAACACTGAAGCTTTCTTT.

V is TRBV5-1 and J is TRBJ2-1; perhaps TRBD2 as D (6 bases). The CDR3 is made up of 15 amino acids. V was pared by 4 bases and J by 9 bases, with 20 bases between. The V gene's germline CDR1 is SGHRS and CDR2 YFSETQ. The CDR3 DNA follows: TGCGCCAGCAGCGGGGCGGGGATAGCTACCGGTGAGCAGTTCTTC. This sequence encodes CASSGAGIATGEQFF.

This chain links TRBV28 with TRBJ2-5; D might be TRBD2 (5 bases). The CDR3 covers 13 residues. Deletions cut 3 bases from V and 4 bases from J, with 9 bases between. The germline gives CDR1 MDHEN, CDR2 SYDVKM. The CDR3 spells CASSFSGRETQYF. CDR3 bases: TGTGCCAGCAGTTTTTCGGGGAGAGAGACCCAGTACTTC. The full variable domain, with the rest looked up from reference TRBV28 and TRBJ2-5, is DVKVTQSSRYLVKRTGEKVFLECVQDMDHENMFWYRQDPGLGLRLIYFSYDVKMKEKGDIPEGYSVSREKKERFSLILESASTNQTSMYLCASSFSGRETQYFGPGTRLLVL.

V gene TRBV27 combines with J gene TRBJ1-5; TRBD1 might be the D (5 bases). Trimming pared 4 bases from V and 5 bases from J, leaving 12 bases between. Germline V gene sequence: CDR1 MNHEY, CDR2 SMNVEV (reference sequence). CDR3 length: 14 amino acids. CDR3 amino acids: CASSSQGGHQPQHF. For the CDR3, the DNA is TGTGCCAGCAGTTCGCAGGGAGGTCATCAGCCCCAGCATTTT.

This clone was counted between two and nine times. The chain recombines TRBV27 with TRBJ2-7, with D perhaps being TRBD1 or TRBD2 (5 bases each). From germline, CDR1 is MNHEY and CDR2 SMNVEV (reference sequence). CDR3 length: 11 amino acids. Written as DNA, the CDR3 is TGTGAAGAGGGGCGATCCTACGAGCAGTACTTC. This codes for CEEGRSYEQYF.

The gene calls are TRBV4-2 and TRBJ2-1; 7 nucleotides align to TRBD2. The CDR3 loop spans 17 amino acids. Losses at the gene ends were 0 bases for V and 3 bases for J; bases not matched to a gene: 8. From germline, CDR1 is LGHNA and CDR2 YNFKEQ. CDR3 residues: CASSQDARRDYYNEQFF. DNA for the CDR3: TGTGCCAGCAGCCAAGACGCCAGAAGGGACTACTACAATGAGCAGTTCTTC.

The J gene is TRBJ1-2, the V gene TRBV6-6; no definite D call. V shed 4 bases and J shed 1 base, with 7 bases lying between them. The CDR3 runs 13 residues. Germline CDR1 and CDR2: MNHNY and SVGAGI (reference sequence). DNA of the CDR3: TGTGCCAGCAGTTCTAATAATAACTATGGCTACACCTTC. Translation: CASSSNNNYGYTF.

Here the CDR3 DNA reads TGTGCCATCAGTGAGGGTTCTCAGCCCCAGCATTTT. Amino acid sequence: CAISEGSQPQHF. The genes are TRBV10-3 and TRBJ1-5; D not resolved. The V and J ends lost 2 bases and 6 bases respectively, with 5 bases between them. CDR3 size: 12 residues. Germline V CDR1 and CDR2: ENHRY, SYGVKD.

V and J are TRBV27 and TRBJ2-7; D is undetermined. The CDR3 extends over 14 amino acids. Germline CDR1 and CDR2: MNHEY and SMNVEV (reference sequence). Deletions cut 10 bases from V and 6 bases from J, with 22 bases between. In DNA, the CDR3 is TGTGCCACCAACCGCCTAGGATCTTTAGGCGAGCAGTACTTC. Encoded protein: CATNRLGSLGEQYF.

The rearrangement joins TRBV9 to TRBJ2-1; TRBD2 agrees at 9 bases. Germline assignment: CDR1 SGDLS and CDR2 YYNGEE. This CDR3 comprises 18 residues. J lost 4 bases, V lost 0 bases, and 11 bases had no gene match. The CDR3 spells CASSVAGGGGGVYNEQFF. CDR3 bases: TGTGCCAGCAGCGTAGCGGGTGGCGGCGGGGGGGTTTACAATGAGCAGTTCTTC.

This sequence joins TRBV15 and TRBJ1-1; D unclear. V was pared by 0 bases and J by 1 base, with 6 bases between. Germline V gene data show CDR1 as LNHNV and CDR2 as YYDKDF (reference sequence). This CDR3 has 14 amino acids. CDR3 coding DNA: TGTGCCACCAGCAGAGAGGCGGGGAACACTGAAGCTTTCTTT. Residues: CATSREAGNTEAFF.

The V and J genes are TRBV30 and TRBJ1-5, with no clear D. The germline CDR1 and CDR2 sequences are GTSNPN and SVGIG (reference sequence). The CDR3 runs 13 residues. Trimming took off 1 base at V and 5 bases at J, with 9 bases between the two ends. CDR3 bases: TGTGCCTGGAGTGGTGGCGGATATCAGCCCCAGCATTTT. It specifies CAWSGGGYQPQHF.

The count of this clone is one. CDR3 region: CASSLLGGTDTQYF. The CDR3 DNA reads TGTGCCAGCAGCTTGCTAGGTGGCACAGATACGCAGTATTTT. The chain recombines TRBV7-6 with TRBJ2-3; D ambiguous. Germline values: CDR1 SGHVS, CDR2 FNYEAQ. V was shortened by 3 bases and J by 1 base, with 8 bases between the two germline ends. The CDR3 is 14 residues long.

The chain carries TRBV11-2 and TRBJ2-1, with D possibly TRBD2 on 6 matching bases. The V end was cut by 7 bases, the J end by 5 bases, with 15 bases between. CDR1 is SGHAT and CDR2 is FQNNGV in the germline V gene. The CDR3 has 14 residues. CDR3 DNA: TGTGCCAGCACACTGGCGGGATCGAACAATGAGCAGTTCTTC. It translates to CASTLAGSNNEQFF.

This clone appeared a single time. The chain recombines TRBV7-9 with TRBJ1-1; D not resolved. The CDR3 has 14 residues. Trimming shortened V by 1 base and J by 6 bases, and 12 bases separated the two germline ends. Germline assignment: CDR1 SEHNR and CDR2 FQNEAQ (reference sequence). CDR3 sequence (DNA): TGTGCCAGCAGCTTAGAGACCGTAATAGCTGAAGCTTTCTTT. This sequence encodes CASSLETVIAEAFF.

The rearrangement links TRBV21-1 to TRBJ2-1; the D call TRBD1 from the table was never checked on the DNA. TRBV21-1 is marked as a pseudogene. CDR3 length equals 16 residues. The CDR3 protein is CASSKGGTGFNNEQFF. The DNA of the CDR3 is TGTGCCAGCAGCAAAGGGGGGACAGGGTTTAACAATGAGCAGTTCTTC.

This clone was recorded once. The genes are TRBV10-3 and TRBJ2-6; a weak D match, TRBD2 (6 bases). Deletions cut 8 bases from V and 0 bases from J, with 11 bases between. The CDR3 extends over 15 amino acids. Germline assignment: CDR1 ENHRY and CDR2 SYGVKD. In DNA form, the CDR3 reads TGTGCCATCTCTGGGGGGATCTCTGGGGCCAACGTCCTGACTTTC. It is translated as CAISGGISGANVLTF.

This rearrangement joins TRBV2 to TRBJ2-1; 11 nucleotides match TRBD2. Trimming cost V 3 bases and J 7 bases; bases outside gene matches: 5. This CDR3 region has 15 residues. The germline gives CDR1 SNHLY, CDR2 FYNNEI. CDR3 nucleotide sequence: TGTGCCAGCAGTGAGACTAGCGGGATTGGTAATGAGCAGTTCTTC. It specifies CASSETSGIGNEQFF.

V and J are TRBV6-6 and TRBJ1-4, with D unclear. Per the germline V gene, CDR1 is MNHNY and CDR2 is SVGAGI (reference sequence). The V and J ends lost 8 bases and 8 bases respectively, with 9 bases between them. The CDR3 runs to 11 residues. In nucleotides, the CDR3 is TGTGCCAGCTCCGCCGTCGAAAAACTGTTTTTT. Residues: CASSAVEKLFF.

This chain connects TRBV27 to TRBJ2-1, with D possibly being TRBD1 or TRBD2 (5 bases each). CDR1 is MNHEY and CDR2 is SMNVEV in the germline V gene (reference sequence). The CDR3 sequence is 16 residues long. V was pared by 6 bases and J by 4 bases, with 19 bases between. This CDR3 is CASSKGRVSGYNEQFF. The CDR3, as DNA: TGTGCCAGCAGCAAGGGGAGAGTCTCGGGATACAATGAGCAGTTCTTC.

J is TRBJ2-2 and V is TRBV27; the D call may be TRBD1 or TRBD2 (7 bases each). The CDR3 totals 16 residues. Trimming stripped 5 bases from V and 0 bases from J, with 13 bases between. CDR1 MNHEY and CDR2 SMNVEV come from the germline V gene (reference sequence). CDR3 in DNA: TGTGCCAGCAGTCCCAGGGGGGGGACGAACACCGGGGAGCTGTTTTTT. Translation: CASSPRGGTNTGELFF.

The sample holds a few counts of this clone. This chain links TRBV2 with TRBJ1-1; D gene uncertain. Germline CDR1 SNHLY, CDR2 FYNNEI. V lost 1 base to trimming and J lost 10 bases, with 10 bases between them. The CDR3 runs to 12 residues. The chain's CDR3 is CASSEGAGRAFF. The CDR3 nucleotides read TGTGCCAGCAGTGAAGGGGCAGGTCGAGCTTTCTTT.

The chain links TRBV27 to TRBJ2-3, with D maybe TRBD2 (6 bases). With 4 bases removed from V and 4 bases from J, the gap between germline ends came to 12 bases. The CDR3 runs 14 residues. Germline V gene sequence: CDR1 MNHEY, CDR2 SMNVEV (reference sequence). The CDR3 DNA sequence: TGTGCCAGCAGTTATGGAGGGCCAGCAGATACGCAGTATTTT. Translated: CASSYGGPADTQYF.

This clone came up once. This chain uses TRBV6-6 with TRBJ2-3; the match to TRBD1 covers 7 bases. The V segment lost 5 bases and the J segment 14 bases; nucleotides outside the gene matches: 7. Germline CDR1 and CDR2: MNHNY and SVGAGI (reference sequence). The CDR3 has 11 residues. This CDR3 is CASSRDSLWYF. The CDR3 coding sequence is TGTGCCAGCAGTCGGGACAGCCTCTGGTATTTT.